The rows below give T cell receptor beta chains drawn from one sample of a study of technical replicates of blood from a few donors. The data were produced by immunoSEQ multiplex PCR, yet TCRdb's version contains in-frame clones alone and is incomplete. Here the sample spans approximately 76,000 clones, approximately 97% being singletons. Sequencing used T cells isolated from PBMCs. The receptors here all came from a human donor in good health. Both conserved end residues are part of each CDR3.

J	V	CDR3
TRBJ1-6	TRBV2	CASSGTGRDNSPLHF
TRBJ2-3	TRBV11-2	CASSTTPQRGGPDTQYF
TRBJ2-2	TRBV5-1	CASSPGLAGGRTGELFF
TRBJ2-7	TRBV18	CASSQGDYSYEQYF
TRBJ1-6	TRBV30	CAWSDGTGFSPLHF
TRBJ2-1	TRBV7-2	CASSPRVSSDEQFF
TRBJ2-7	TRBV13	CASSLESSYEQYF
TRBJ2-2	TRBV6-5	CASSYGTGGFTGELFF
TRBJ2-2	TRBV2	CASRLPGLATGELFF
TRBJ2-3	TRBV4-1	CASSQYVAGTSGGGTDTQYF
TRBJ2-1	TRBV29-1	CSVEDPSRGHDNEQFF
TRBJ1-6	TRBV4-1	CASSQDPGKPLHF
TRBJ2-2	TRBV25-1	CASSVSYATGELFF
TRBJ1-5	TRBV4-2	CASSQSRLNNQPQHF
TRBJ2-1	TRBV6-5	CASRRGGPSFNEQFF
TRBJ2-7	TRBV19	CASSIKSSYEQYF
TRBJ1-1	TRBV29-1	CSVRTSPDTEAFF
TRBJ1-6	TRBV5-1	CASSDRGSSPLHF
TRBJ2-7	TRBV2	CASSPYYEQYF
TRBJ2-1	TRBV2	CASSELWTSAHNEQFF
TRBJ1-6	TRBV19	CASSEGAGILWDSPLHF
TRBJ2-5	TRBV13	CASSPPVWRGRRVTQYF
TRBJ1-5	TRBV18	CASSPDSFHSNQPQHF
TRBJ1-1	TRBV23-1	CASAGRGRGTEAFF
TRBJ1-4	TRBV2	CASRWQRDEKLFF
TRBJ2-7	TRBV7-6	CATGDSYEQYF
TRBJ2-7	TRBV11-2	CASSFVAGVYEQYF
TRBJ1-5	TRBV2	CASSGQGKKEPQHF
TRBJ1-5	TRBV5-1	CASSLDGQGNQPQHF
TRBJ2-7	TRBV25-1	CASSEFGTGWYF
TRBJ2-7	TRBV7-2	CASSFGQGTYEQYF
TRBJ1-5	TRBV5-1	CASSLGQNLYSNQPQHF
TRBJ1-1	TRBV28	CASSRRLTEAFF
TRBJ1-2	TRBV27	CASSPDQGATRVF
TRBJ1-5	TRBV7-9	CASSLGTGGAGNQPQHF
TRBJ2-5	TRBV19	CASSITSGRGETQYF
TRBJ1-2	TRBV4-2	CASSHQAYGYTF
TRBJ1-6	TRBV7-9	CASSLVAGGYNSPLHF
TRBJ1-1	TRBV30	CAFTNEGTKNTEAFF
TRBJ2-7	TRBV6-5	CASSYASGHLYEQYF
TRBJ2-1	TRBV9	CASSWGGGESSYNEQFF
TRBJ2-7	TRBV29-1	CSVEDLRDRPSYEQYF
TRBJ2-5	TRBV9	CASSPGIVILAGVSETQYF